This T cell receptor beta chain was recovered during a study of beta chain features in type 1 diabetes. The investigators reverse transcribed all of the isolated RNA, so they sequenced expressed TCRB transcripts. Clones were read by immunoSEQ multiplex PCR, and TCRdb kept only the in-frame ones, dropping some. The table lists roughly 240,000 clones, approximately 14% of them singletons. The CDR3 covers 16 residues. V lost 0 bases and J lost 3; bases outside the gene matches: 5. Germline CDR1 reads SGHRS; CDR2 reads YFSETQ. The chain couples TRBV5-1 to TRBJ2-3, with 9 bases that match TRBD2. Sequencing used naive CD4+ T cells from blood. The TCR sequence derives from a woman between 40 and 50 years old in good health. CDR3 nucleotides: TGCGCCAGCAGCTTGGGGTCTAGCGGGGAAACAGATACGCAGTATTTT. This sequence encodes CASSLGSSGETDTQYF.